The 28 T cell receptor beta chains listed next were all sequenced from one sample in a study of cytomegalovirus exposure and HLA in healthy donors (dated by TCRdb to the late 2010s). Library generation was performed with the immunoSEQ multiplex PCR assay. For the multiplex PCR, a mixture combining 60 forward primers for TCR Vbeta segments and 13 reverse primers for TCR Jbeta segments was used. The immuneACCESS repertoire file appears here via TCRdb, limited to in-frame rearrangements. These files lack a portion of the clones; in checked studies, under half of the deficit traces to unresolved V genes, and the cause of the others is not known. The sample profile shows about 96,000 clones; around 79% of them were found once. The top ten constitute roughly 3.2% of the sample. The material sequenced was PBMCs. These TCRs come from a female donor in good health and CMV-seropositive.

The rearrangement uses TRBV5-1 and TRBJ2-5; a weak D match, TRBD2 (6 bases). CDR3 length: 17 residues. The V gene lost 0 bases and the J gene lost 5 bases, with 20 bases spanning the gap. Germline V lookup: CDR1 SGHRS, CDR2 YFSETQ. CDR3 in amino acids: CASSLALDYPRGETQYF. CDR3 DNA sequence: TGCGCCAGCAGCTTGGCCCTGGACTACCCTCGGGGGGAGACCCAGTACTTC.

The chain has TRBV4-1 and TRBJ2-1; no clear D. Germline assignment: CDR1 MGHRA and CDR2 YSYEKL. Trimming stripped 6 bases from V and 0 bases from J, with 18 bases between. The CDR3 has 17 residues. CDR3 loop: CASSGPRPTLSYNEQFF. Here the CDR3 DNA reads TGCGCCAGCAGTGGCCCCCGTCCCACCCTCTCCTACAATGAGCAGTTCTTC.

This chain uses TRBV6-4 with TRBJ1-1; D might be TRBD1 (5 bases). The V gene lost 4 bases and the J gene lost 7 bases, with 16 bases spanning the gap. Germline CDR1 is MRHNA and CDR2 is SNTAGT. This CDR3 spans 14 amino acids. DNA for the CDR3: TGTGCCAGCAGTGCCGGGACTGAGGAGGGTGAAGCTTTCTTT. It yields the protein CASSAGTEEGEAFF.

This chain uses TRBV29-1 with TRBJ1-1, with D possibly matching TRBD1 (6 bases). The CDR3 covers 15 residues. Germline lookup yields CDR1 SQVTM and CDR2 ANQGSEA. The V gene lost 4 bases and the J gene lost 2 bases, with 17 bases spanning the gap. CDR3 DNA: TGCAGCGTTGGGGGGACCCTAGGGGGAAACACTGAAGCTTTCTTT. It codes for CSVGGTLGGNTEAFF.

The chain joins TRBV2 to TRBJ1-1; tentative D call: TRBD1 (5 bases). This CDR3 contains 13 residues. Trimming took off 4 bases at V and 10 bases at J, with 16 bases between the two ends. Germline-derived CDR1 and CDR2 are SNHLY and FYNNEI. The CDR3 protein is CASSVEGAKGAFF. The CDR3 region has the DNA TGTGCCAGCAGTGTAGAAGGGGCTAAGGGAGCTTTCTTT.

This clone was found a few times. The chain uses TRBV6-5 and TRBJ1-2; 9 nucleotides align to TRBD1. The CDR3 runs to 14 residues. The J segment lost 2 bases and the V segment lost 7 bases, leaving 5 bases of the junction unmatched. Germline V gene data show CDR1 as MNHEY and CDR2 as SVGAGI. The CDR3 here is CASTSGTGNYGYTF. CDR3 nucleotides: TGTGCCAGCACCTCCGGGACAGGGAACTATGGCTACACCTTC.

This clone appeared once. This rearrangement joins TRBV6-5 to TRBJ1-2; D is perhaps TRBD1 (6 bases). Germline V gene data show CDR1 as MNHEY and CDR2 as SVGAGI. V was cut by 2 bases and J by 8 bases, with 9 bases left in between. The CDR3 sequence is 12 residues long. The chain's CDR3 is CASSYGQGGYTF. For the CDR3, the DNA is TGTGCCAGCAGTTACGGGCAGGGGGGCTACACCTTC.

The sample holds one count of this clone. The chain combines TRBV5-1 with TRBJ2-4, with a weak D call TRBD2 (7 bases). Germline values: CDR1 SGHRS, CDR2 YFSETQ. There are 13 residues in the CDR3. The V end was cut by 0 bases, the J end by 12 bases, with 13 bases between. The CDR3 coding sequence is TGCGCCAGCAGCTTGGTGGGGGGGGACACTCAGTACTTC. It codes for CASSLVGGDTQYF.

The CDR3 sequence: CASSQDGGEDEQYF. The CDR3 bases are TGCGCCAGCAGCCAAGATGGAGGGGAAGATGAGCAGTACTTC. V gene TRBV4-3 combines with J gene TRBJ2-7; D might be TRBD2 (6 bases). The V gene's germline CDR1 is LGHNA and CDR2 YSLEER. V lost 0 bases and J lost 7, with 13 bases in between. The CDR3 runs to 14 residues.

The rearrangement uses TRBV4-1 and TRBJ2-1; 13 positions match TRBD2. Unmatched junction bases numbered 2, after V lost 6 bases and J lost 6 bases. CDR3 length equals 14 residues. Germline assignment: CDR1 MGHRA and CDR2 YSYEKL. The CDR3 is CASRRLAGGNEQFF. In DNA form, the CDR3 reads TGCGCCAGCAGACGACTAGCGGGGGGCAATGAGCAGTTCTTC.

The gene calls are TRBV9 and TRBJ2-7, with 7 positions matching TRBD1. This CDR3 has 14 residues. The trim removed 3 bases at V and 0 bases at J, leaving 3 bases unmatched. CDR1 SGDLS and CDR2 YYNGEE come from the germline V gene. CDR3 residues: CASSEGDSSYEQYF. CDR3 sequence (DNA): TGTGCCAGCAGCGAGGGGGACAGCTCCTACGAGCAGTACTTC.

The V gene is TRBV18, the J gene TRBJ1-3; D gene uncertain. Germline loops: CDR1 KGHSH, CDR2 LQKENI. Deletions cut 3 bases from V and 0 bases from J, with 15 bases between. The CDR3 has 17 amino acids. CDR3 loop: CASSPQDGRTSGNTIYF. CDR3 nucleotide sequence: TGTGCCAGCTCACCCCAGGATGGGAGAACCTCTGGAAACACCATATATTTT.

This clone was found a few times. The gene calls are TRBV6-5 and TRBJ1-1; D unresolved. CDR1 is MNHEY and CDR2 is SVGAGI in the germline V gene. The CDR3 extends over 14 amino acids. V lost 6 bases to trimming and J lost 3 bases, with 14 bases between them. CDR3 residues: CASSPSFEHTEAFF. CDR3 sequence (DNA): TGTGCCAGCAGCCCATCGTTCGAGCACACTGAAGCTTTCTTT.

This clone was seen a handful of times. The rearrangement joins TRBV19 to TRBJ2-1; 9 bases map to TRBD1. Unmatched junction bases numbered 5, after V lost 0 bases and J lost 5 bases. The CDR3 totals 16 residues. Germline CDR1 is LNHDA and CDR2 is SQIVND (reference sequence). In nucleotides, the CDR3 is TGTGCCAGTAGTATAGAAGGGACAGGGACCGACAATGAGCAGTTCTTC. The encoded protein is CASSIEGTGTDNEQFF.

The chain employs TRBV4-3 and TRBJ2-2, with D possibly being TRBD2 (5 bases). Germline CDR1 reads LGHNA; CDR2 reads YSLEER. The germline V and J ends were trimmed by 0 bases and 6 bases, with 8 bases remaining between them. CDR3 size: 14 residues. The chain's CDR3 is CASSQEPRAGELFF. The CDR3 DNA sequence: TGCGCCAGCAGCCAAGAGCCGAGGGCCGGGGAGCTGTTTTTT.

This chain uses TRBV14 with TRBJ2-3, with 14 bases identical to TRBD2. The CDR3 sequence is 15 residues long. Losses at the gene ends were 4 bases for V and 6 bases for J; bases not matched to a gene: 3. Germline V lookup: CDR1 SGHDN, CDR2 FVKESK. The CDR3 loop is CASSRLAGGSDTQYF. The CDR3 DNA follows: TGTGCCAGCAGCCGACTAGCGGGGGGGTCCGATACGCAGTATTTT.

The CDR3 spells CASSLEGQRTETQYF. The CDR3 bases are TGTGCCAGCAGCTTAGAGGGCCAGCGGACAGAGACCCAGTACTTC. The V and J genes are TRBV7-2 and TRBJ2-5; TRBD2 is a possible D gene (5 bases). V was shortened by 1 base and J by 4 bases, with 13 bases between the two germline ends. Germline V gene sequence: CDR1 SGHTA, CDR2 FQGNSA. The CDR3 runs 15 residues.

The chain employs TRBV9 and TRBJ2-1, with a tentative D call TRBD1 (6 bases). The CDR3 has 14 residues. V lost 4 bases and J lost 7, with 15 bases in between. Germline CDR1 is SGDLS and CDR2 is YYNGEE. The CDR3 protein is CASSSPDSPNEQFF. The CDR3 DNA reads TGTGCCAGCAGCTCCCCGGACAGTCCGAATGAGCAGTTCTTC.

This chain uses TRBV5-6 with TRBJ2-7, with unresolved D. Germline CDR1 SGHDT, CDR2 YYEEEE. V shed 4 bases and J shed 7 bases, with 12 bases lying between them. The length of the CDR3 is 12 residues. CDR3 sequence: CASSPDLEEQYF. The CDR3 DNA reads TGTGCCAGCAGCCCTGACCTGGAGGAGCAGTACTTC.

A remark on this clone: Additional DNA sequences in this sample encode the identical CDR3. The V and J genes are TRBV2 and TRBJ2-7, with TRBD2 as a possible D gene (5 bases). V lost 2 bases and J 3 bases, leaving 5 bases between the germline ends. CDR3 length equals 12 residues. From germline, CDR1 is SNHLY and CDR2 FYNNEI. The CDR3 sequence is CASSERGYEQYF. In DNA, the CDR3 is TGTGCCAGCAGTGAACGGGGCTACGAGCAGTACTTC.

A single count supports this clone. The chain employs TRBV21-1 and TRBJ1-1; the D call TRBD1 from the table was never checked on the DNA. TRBV21-1 has pseudogene status. The CDR3 runs to 16 residues. For the CDR3, the DNA is TGTGCCAGCAGCAAAGCGCTGTGGGACAGGGGGTCTGAAGCTTTCTTT. Amino acids: CASSKALWDRGSEAFF.

The table lists this clone with a few counts. The chain is built from TRBV6-1 and TRBJ1-1; no clear D gene. The CDR3 has 13 amino acids. CDR1 is MNHNS, CDR2 SASEGT, per germline. V was pared by 7 bases and J by 4 bases, with 13 bases between. CDR3 coding DNA: TGTGCCAGCAACCGACGACATGGCACTGAAGCTTTCTTT. This encodes CASNRRHGTEAFF.

The CDR3 spells CASSPHPPTSGSDTQYF. As DNA, the CDR3 is TGCGCCAGCAGTCCTCACCCCCCGACTAGCGGTTCAGATACGCAGTATTTT. J is TRBJ2-3 and V is TRBV5-1, with TRBD2 matching 9 bases. Germline V gene data show CDR1 as SGHRS and CDR2 as YFSETQ. This CDR3 is built from 17 residues. Trimming cost V 5 bases and J 4 bases; bases outside gene matches: 14.

V usage is TRBV6-1 and J usage is TRBJ1-3; D perhaps matches TRBD1 (6 bases). With 6 bases removed from V and 4 bases from J, the gap between germline ends came to 13 bases. The germline V gene has CDR1 MNHNS and CDR2 SASEGT. This CDR3 is built from 14 residues. As DNA, the CDR3 is TGTGCCAGCAGAATAACAGGGATCGGAAACACCATATATTTT. Translation gives CASRITGIGNTIYF.

The chain uses TRBV30 and TRBJ2-5; 15 nucleotides align to TRBD2. V dropped 3 bases and J dropped 0; count of bases not matched to a gene: 8. The CDR3 spans 18 residues. Germline CDR1 GTSNPN, CDR2 SVGIG (reference sequence). CDR3 coding DNA: TGTGCCTGGAGAGGCCGGACTAGCGGGGGGGAAAACCAAGAGACCCAGTACTTC. This gives the protein CAWRGRTSGGENQETQYF.

V usage is TRBV10-3 and J usage is TRBJ2-7, with D possibly TRBD2 on 5 matching bases. With 9 bases removed from V and 0 bases from J, the gap between germline ends came to 15 bases. The CDR3 totals 14 residues. Germline CDR1 is ENHRY and CDR2 is SYGVKD. The CDR3 loop reads CAISSTGSSYEQYF. CDR3 sequence (DNA): TGTGCCATTTCCTCGACGGGGAGCTCCTACGAGCAGTACTTC.

This clone has just one count. The chain has TRBV9 and TRBJ1-2; 8 bases agree with TRBD1. Per the germline V gene, CDR1 is SGDLS and CDR2 is YYNGEE. With 3 bases clipped from V and 2 bases from J, the junction kept 6 bases outside the gene matches. The length of the CDR3 is 15 residues. This CDR3 is CASSATGVGNYGYTF. The CDR3 DNA is TGTGCCAGCAGCGCGACAGGGGTTGGGAACTATGGCTACACCTTC.

This chain joins TRBV5-1 and TRBJ1-3, with D possibly being TRBD1 (6 bases). Germline loops: CDR1 SGHRS, CDR2 YFSETQ. Trimming pared 4 bases from V and 0 bases from J, leaving 11 bases between. The CDR3 sequence is 15 residues long. CDR3 loop: CASSPGHISGNTIYF. Here the CDR3 DNA reads TGCGCCAGCAGCCCGGGACACATCTCTGGAAACACCATATATTTT.